Below are 15 T cell receptor beta chains sequenced from a single sample in a study of blood T cell repertoires in COVID-19 (TCRdb year 2020). The library was made by the immunoSEQ multiplex PCR assay. TCRdb retrieved this table from immuneACCESS and kept in-frame rearrangements only. Not all clones are present; in checked studies, unresolved V genes account for under half, and no reason is known for the remainder. The sample yields approximately 250,000 clones; roughly 88% were counted once. 0.75% to 1% of the sample lies in the top ten. Source material: PBMCs or T cells enriched from blood (not recorded which). Receptor source: a woman aged 25 to 39 who had recovered from COVID-19.

The chain employs TRBV5-1 and TRBJ2-6; no clear D. The CDR3 has 16 residues. In germline, CDR1 is SGHRS, CDR2 YFSETQ. V dropped 1 base and J dropped 2 bases, with 10 bases sitting between them. The CDR3 DNA reads as TGCGCCAGCAGCTTGCTAGACCCGGCTGGGGCCAACGTCCTGACTTTC. It yields the protein CASSLLDPAGANVLTF.

This chain links TRBV5-1 with TRBJ2-7; 8 bases map to TRBD1. Germline V CDR1 and CDR2: SGHRS, YFSETQ. The CDR3 loop spans 13 amino acids. Trimming at V came to 0 bases and at J to 7 bases, leaving 3 bases not matched to a gene. The CDR3 coding sequence is TGCGCCAGCAGCTTGGGACAGGGGAGGGAGCAGTACTTC. This gives the protein CASSLGQGREQYF.

This clone was seen just once. Other DNA sequences in the same sample also yield this CDR3. The gene calls are TRBV5-1 and TRBJ1-2; TRBD1 is a possible D gene (5 bases). This CDR3 is built from 14 residues. Per the germline V gene, CDR1 is SGHRS and CDR2 is YFSETQ. With 0 bases removed from V and 1 base from J, the gap between germline ends came to 7 bases. DNA of the CDR3: TGCGCCAGCAGCTTGGGGCAGGGTAACTATGGCTACACCTTC. Its translation: CASSLGQGNYGYTF. The full variable domain, completed using reference TRBV5-1 and TRBJ1-2, is KAGVTQTPRYLIKTRGQQVTLSCSPISGHRSVSWYQQTPGQGLQFLFEYFSETQRNKGNFPGRFSGRQFSNSRSEMNVSTLELGDSALYLCASSLGQGNYGYTFGSGTRLTVV.

This sequence joins TRBV7-2 and TRBJ2-5, with 10 bases identical to TRBD1. The assigned J gene may be wrong: the sequence end matches TRBJ2-7 better. The germline V gene encodes CDR1 SGHTA and CDR2 FQGNSA. This CDR3 has 15 amino acids. CDR3 nucleotides: TGTGCCAGCAGCGACCGGACAGGGGGGACCTACGAGCAGTACTTC. Encoded protein: CASSDRTGGTYEQYF.

This chain uses TRBV7-6 with TRBJ2-7; 7 nucleotides align to TRBD2. The CDR3 is 15 amino acids. Germline-derived CDR1 and CDR2 are SGHVS and FNYEAQ. V shed 5 bases, J shed 2 bases, and the junction held 9 bases outside the gene matches. CDR3 sequence (DNA): TGTGCCAGCAGCCTCCAAAGCGGGGCAGCCTACGAGCAGTACTTC. Translation: CASSLQSGAAYEQYF.

This clone was observed a single time. V usage is TRBV27 and J usage is TRBJ2-3, with D uncertain. This CDR3 spans 12 amino acids. The V end was cut by 5 bases, the J end by 5 bases, with 8 bases between. Germline CDR1 is MNHEY and CDR2 is SMNVEV (reference sequence). In nucleotides, the CDR3 is TGTGCCAGCAGTAAATCACTAGATACGCAGTATTTT. This translates into CASSKSLDTQYF.

The CDR3 spells CASSLLAVGSNTGELFF. The CDR3 coding sequence is TGTGCCAGCAGTTTACTAGCGGTCGGGTCGAACACCGGGGAGCTGTTTTTT. The gene calls are TRBV27 and TRBJ2-2, with 7 bases matching TRBD2. Germline V gene data show CDR1 as MNHEY and CDR2 as SMNVEV (reference sequence). V lost 2 bases, J lost 0 bases, and 6 bases stayed unmatched. CDR3 length: 17 residues.

The chain couples TRBV19 to TRBJ1-2, with TRBD1 identical over 7 bases. Germline V gene sequence: CDR1 LNHDA, CDR2 SQIVND (reference sequence). Trimming at V came to 11 bases and at J to 1 base, leaving 13 bases not matched to a gene. This CDR3 is built from 15 residues. The CDR3 nucleotides are TGTGCCTCCGAGGCCCGGGACAGTATTAACTATGGCTACACCTTC. Protein product: CASEARDSINYGYTF.

The V gene is TRBV28, the J gene TRBJ2-7; 9 bases agree with TRBD1. The CDR3 spans 15 residues. Germline CDR1 MDHEN, CDR2 SYDVKM. V trimming: 6 bases; J trimming: 13 bases; junction bases outside the gene matches: 19. CDR3 in DNA: TGTGCCAGCAGCGAACCGGGACAGGGTTATGGGCACTCATACTTC. Translated: CASSEPGQGYGHSYF.

V is TRBV24-1 and J is TRBJ2-1; TRBD2 agrees at 8 bases. Losses at the gene ends were 3 bases for V and 6 bases for J; bases not matched to a gene: 6. The CDR3 consists of 15 residues. The germline gives CDR1 KGHDR, CDR2 SFDVKD. The CDR3 reads CATSDPRTSGNEQFF. The CDR3 region has the DNA TGTGCCACCAGTGATCCCAGAACTAGCGGCAATGAGCAGTTCTTC.

The chain uses TRBV6-2 or TRBV6-3 and TRBJ2-2; D uncertain. CDR3 size: 13 residues. Trimming pared 3 bases from V and 8 bases from J, leaving 10 bases between. Germline V gene data show CDR1 as MNHEY and CDR2 as SVGEGT. CDR3 nucleotides: TGTGCCAGCAGTTATCCCAGGCCGGGGGAGCTGTTTTTT. It translates to CASSYPRPGELFF.

In the case of this clone: The sample contains more than one DNA sequence encoding this CDR3. The rearrangement uses TRBV18 and TRBJ1-4; no reliable D call. Germline CDR1 reads KGHSH; CDR2 reads LQKENI. The V end lost 3 bases, the J end lost 8 bases, and 13 bases lay between the germline ends. The CDR3 runs to 14 residues. The CDR3 loop reads CASSPERGNEKLFF. The CDR3 nucleotides are TGTGCCAGCTCACCCGAGAGAGGGAACGAAAAACTGTTTTTT. Full variable domain (outside the CDR3, taken from reference TRBV18 and TRBJ1-4): NAGVMQNPRHLVRRRGQEARLRCSPMKGHSHVYWYRQLPEEGLKFMVYLQKENIIDESGMPKERFSAEFPKEGPSILRIQQVVRGDSAAYFCASSPERGNEKLFFGSGTQLSVL.

The table lists this clone with many counts. This chain connects TRBV9 to TRBJ2-2; 7 bases are a match to TRBD2. The germline gives CDR1 SGDLS, CDR2 YYNGEE. V gave up 0 bases and J gave up 5 bases; unmatched junction bases: 7. The CDR3 runs to 16 residues. CDR3 sequence (DNA): TGTGCCAGCAGCGTAGCTACAGCGGGGTTAACCGGGGAGCTGTTTTTT. Residues: CASSVATAGLTGELFF.

The chain recombines TRBV9 with TRBJ1-3; maybe TRBD1 (5 bases). The germline V and J ends were trimmed by 2 bases and 1 base, with 7 bases remaining between them. Looked up from germline, CDR1 is SGDLS and CDR2 is YYNGEE. The CDR3 extends over 14 amino acids. The CDR3 protein is CASSVQGSGNTIYF. Written as DNA, the CDR3 is TGTGCCAGCAGCGTCCAGGGTTCTGGAAACACCATATATTTT.

The V gene is TRBV18, the J gene TRBJ2-1; no clear D. This CDR3 has 14 amino acids. V was cut by 0 bases and J by 0 bases, with 3 bases left in between. Per germline, CDR1 KGHSH and CDR2 LQKENI. The CDR3 sequence is CASSPPSSYNEQFF. The CDR3 bases are TGTGCCAGCTCACCACCCAGCTCCTACAATGAGCAGTTCTTC.